The clone carrying this TCR beta chain was observed a handful of times. These data come from a study of T-cell reconstitution after alpha-beta-depleted transplantation in children. Unique molecular identifiers were incorporated into the prepared TCRbeta library. MiXCR, applied by TCRdb to the PCR reads, yields one record per CDR3 protein. The sample contains about 500,000 distinct CDR3 sequences, roughly 33% of which appear only once. Germline assignment: CDR1 MDHEN and CDR2 SYDVKM. Trimming cost V 3 bases and J 2 bases, with 10 bases left between them. The CDR3 extends over 14 amino acids. The sequence was obtained from a human donor who donated a stem cell graft to a child with aplastic anemia. The sample in question was PBMCs from the stem cell graft donor, obtained from the stem cell graft. V gene TRBV28 combines with J gene TRBJ1-2; perhaps TRBD1 as D (5 bases). The CDR3 region has the DNA TGTGCCAGCAGTTTTGTCTCAGGGAACTATGGCTACACCTTC. Translated, it gives CASSFVSGNYGYTF.